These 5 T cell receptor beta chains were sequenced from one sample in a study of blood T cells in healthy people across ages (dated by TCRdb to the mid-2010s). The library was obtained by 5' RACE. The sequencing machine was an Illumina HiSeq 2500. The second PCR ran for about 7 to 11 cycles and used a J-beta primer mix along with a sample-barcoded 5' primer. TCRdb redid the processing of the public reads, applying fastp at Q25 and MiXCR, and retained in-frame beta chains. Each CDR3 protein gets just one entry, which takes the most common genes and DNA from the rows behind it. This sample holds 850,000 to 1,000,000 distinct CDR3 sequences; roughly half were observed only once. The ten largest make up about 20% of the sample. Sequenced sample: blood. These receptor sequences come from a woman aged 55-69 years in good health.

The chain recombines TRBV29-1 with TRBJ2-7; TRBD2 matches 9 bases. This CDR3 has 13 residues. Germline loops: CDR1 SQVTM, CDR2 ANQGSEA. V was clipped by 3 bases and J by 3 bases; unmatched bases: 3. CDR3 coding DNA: TGCAGCGTTGAGCGGGAGGGTTACTACGAGCAGTACTTC. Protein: CSVEREGYYEQYF.

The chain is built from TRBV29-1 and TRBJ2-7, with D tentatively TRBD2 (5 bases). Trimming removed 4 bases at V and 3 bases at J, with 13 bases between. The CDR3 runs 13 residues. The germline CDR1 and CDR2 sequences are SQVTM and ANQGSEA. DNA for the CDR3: TGCAGCGTTGTGTTGAGCGGCGGCTACGAGCAGTACTTC. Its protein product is CSVVLSGGYEQYF.

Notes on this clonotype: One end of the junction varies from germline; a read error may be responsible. The CDR3 coding sequence is TGTGCCAGCATCCCAGGAACAGGGGTATCCAATGGGCAGTTCTTC. Translation gives CASIPGTGVSNGQFF. The rearrangement uses TRBV6-5 and TRBJ2-1; the match to TRBD1 covers 7 bases. CDR1 and CDR2 from the germline V gene are MNHEY and SVGAGI. This CDR3 is 15 amino acids long.

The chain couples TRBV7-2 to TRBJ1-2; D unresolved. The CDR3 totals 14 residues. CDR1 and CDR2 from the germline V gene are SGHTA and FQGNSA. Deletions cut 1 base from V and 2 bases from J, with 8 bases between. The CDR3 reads CASSLGLANYGYTF. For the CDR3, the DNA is TGTGCCAGCAGCTTAGGACTGGCCAACTATGGCTACACCTTC. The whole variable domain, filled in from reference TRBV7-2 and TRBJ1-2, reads GAGVSQSPSNKVTEKGKDVELRCDPISGHTALYWYRQSLGQGLEFLIYFQGNSAPDKSGLPSDRFSAERTGGSVSTLTIQRTQQEDSAVYLCASSLGLANYGYTFGSGTRLTVV.

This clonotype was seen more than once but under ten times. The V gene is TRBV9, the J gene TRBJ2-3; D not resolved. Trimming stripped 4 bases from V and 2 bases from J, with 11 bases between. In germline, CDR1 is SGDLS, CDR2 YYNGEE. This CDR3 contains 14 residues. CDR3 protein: CASSFTTFTDTQYF. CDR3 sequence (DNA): TGTGCCAGCAGCTTCACTACTTTCACAGATACGCAGTATTTT.